These 26 T cell receptor beta chains originate from one sample sequenced in a study of identical twins. TCRdb used MiXCR to reprocess the 5' RACE reads, holding one entry per CDR3 protein. The data show around 680,000 distinct CDR3 sequences, 8% to 9% seen once. This sample was also put to use in a study of yellow fever vaccine responses in identical twins.

Sequenced input: PBMCs. The receptors shown here come from a woman aged 18 to 35 in good health.

In its sample, this clonotype was seen a few times. The chain uses TRBV6-2 or TRBV6-3 and TRBJ2-1; 9 nucleotides agree with TRBD2. This CDR3 contains 17 residues. The germline CDR1 and CDR2 sequences are MNHEY and SVGEGT. The V gene end was trimmed by 6 bases and the J gene end by 11 bases; junction bases not matched to a gene: 20. The DNA of the CDR3 is TGTGCCAGCAGCCCATCGGGGGGGGCTAGCGGGACCCTTAAGCAGTTCTTC. Translating gives CASSPSGGASGTLKQFF.

This clonotype was picked up a small number of times. The genes are TRBV7-3 and TRBJ2-2, with D maybe TRBD1 (6 bases). The CDR3 extends over 15 amino acids. Trimming removed 4 bases from V and 4 bases from J, with 13 bases in between. Germline V gene lookup returns CDR1 SGHTA and CDR2 FQGTGA. The CDR3 sequence: CASSSTGWGTGELFF. In nucleotides, the CDR3 is TGTGCCAGCAGCTCAACAGGGTGGGGCACCGGGGAGCTGTTTTTT. The full variable domain, in which reference TRBV7-3 and TRBJ2-2 provide the parts outside the CDR3, is GAGVSQTPSNKVTEKGKYVELRCDPISGHTALYWYRQSLGQGPEFLIYFQGTGAADDSGLPNDRFFAVRPEGSVSTLKIQRTERGDSAVYLCASSSTGWGTGELFFGEGSRLTVL.

This clonotype was counted at least ten times. This sequence joins TRBV29-1 and TRBJ1-1, with no clear D. The CDR3 length is 14 residues. Deletions cut 8 bases from V and 1 base from J, with 17 bases between. Looked up from germline, CDR1 is SQVTM and CDR2 is ANQGSEA. This CDR3 reads CSPRFEGRNTEAFF. The CDR3 DNA follows: TGCAGCCCAAGGTTTGAAGGGAGGAACACTGAAGCTTTCTTT.

This clonotype was detected many times. The rearrangement links TRBV12-3 or TRBV12-4 to TRBJ1-5; D perhaps matches TRBD1 (5 bases). The germline V and J ends were trimmed by 3 bases and 2 bases, with 14 bases remaining between them. The CDR3 has 16 amino acids. The CDR3 loop reads CASSLSGSEGNQPQHF. Here the CDR3 DNA reads TGTGCCAGCAGTTTGTCAGGGAGTGAGGGCAATCAGCCCCAGCATTTT.

A few counts support this clonotype. CDR3 sequence (DNA): TGCAGCGCACCACAGGGGGGAGAGACCCAGTACTTC. Its protein product is CSAPQGGETQYF. J is TRBJ2-5 and V is TRBV29-1; 8 bases map to TRBD1. The ends lost 7 bases at V and 4 bases at J; junction bases unmatched: 5. The CDR3 consists of 12 residues. Germline loops: CDR1 SQVTM, CDR2 ANQGSEA.

The genes are TRBV4-3 and TRBJ2-1; the match to TRBD2 covers 8 bases. This CDR3 comprises 15 residues. Per germline, CDR1 LGHNA and CDR2 YSLEER. V was clipped by 0 bases and J by 7 bases; unmatched bases: 5. The DNA for the CDR3 is TGCGCCAGCAGCCAAGATAGGCCTAGCGGGAATGAGCAGTTCTTC. Amino acids: CASSQDRPSGNEQFF.

This clonotype was recorded a few times. The CDR3 loop is CASSPRGSGESYNEQFF. CDR3 nucleotides: TGTGCCAGCAGCCCCCGGGGTAGCGGGGAGTCCTACAATGAGCAGTTCTTC. V usage is TRBV3-1 and J usage is TRBJ2-1, with 8 bases lining up with TRBD2. J lost 1 base, V lost 4 bases, and 9 bases had no gene match. This CDR3 comprises 17 residues. Germline lookup yields CDR1 LGHDT and CDR2 YNNKEL (reference sequence).

V gene TRBV20-1 combines with J gene TRBJ1-5; D remains ambiguous. Trimming took 2 bases from V and 4 from J, leaving 15 bases between them. Germline V gives CDR1 DFQATT, CDR2 SNEGSKA (reference sequence). The CDR3 covers 15 residues. The CDR3 nucleotides are TGCAGTGCTAGACCTGCTCCAGGCGGTAATCAGCCCCAGCATTTT. This gives the protein CSARPAPGGNQPQHF.

This clonotype came up many times. The chain couples TRBV6-5 to TRBJ1-2; D is uncertain. Trimming left V 0 bases short and J 5 bases short, with 13 bases between. Per the germline V gene, CDR1 is MNHEY and CDR2 is SVGAGI. CDR3 length: 15 amino acids. CDR3 in amino acids: CASSYSSRGRYGYTF. CDR3 bases: TGTGCCAGCAGTTACTCTAGCCGAGGCCGATATGGCTACACCTTC.

V and J are TRBV3-1 and TRBJ2-3; 10 nucleotides align to TRBD2. CDR3 length: 17 residues. V was clipped by 4 bases and J by 5 bases; unmatched bases: 12. Germline V gene lookup returns CDR1 LGHDT and CDR2 YNNKEL (reference sequence). DNA for the CDR3: TGTGCCAGCAGCCTTAGCCTAGCGGGGGAACGGGGAGATACGCAGTATTTT. Amino acids: CASSLSLAGERGDTQYF.

This clonotype was counted a few times. This chain joins TRBV5-5 and TRBJ2-5; 7 bases match TRBD2. The CDR3 runs 15 residues. J gave up 5 bases and V 3 bases, and 10 bases lay outside the gene matches. Per germline, CDR1 SGHKS and CDR2 YYEKEE (reference sequence). The CDR3 DNA is TGTGCCAGCAGCTACTCGACTAGCTGGGGGGAGACCCAGTACTTC. Its protein product is CASSYSTSWGETQYF.

Only a few counts were recorded for this clonotype. The DNA of the CDR3 is TGTGCCAGCAGCTTAGAGTTGGGGGTCGGGCAGTTCTTC. Translating gives CASSLELGVGQFF. The V call is TRBV7-8, the J call TRBJ2-1; either TRBD1 or TRBD2 may fit D (5 bases each). The CDR3 length is 13 residues. V was cut by 1 base and J by 12 bases, with 13 bases left in between. Germline V gene data show CDR1 as SGHVS and CDR2 as FQNEAQ.

This clonotype has only a few counts. This chain joins TRBV5-8 and TRBJ2-7; TRBD1 aligns across 8 bases. The CDR3 consists of 16 residues. The trim removed 9 bases at V and 2 bases at J, leaving 16 bases unmatched. CDR1 and CDR2 from the germline V gene are SGHTS and YDEGEE. CDR3 coding DNA: TGTGCCATCCCCGATGTCCTTGACAGGGGACCCTACGAGCAGTACTTC. Its translation: CAIPDVLDRGPYEQYF.

V is TRBV7-8 and J is TRBJ2-5, with 8 nucleotides matching TRBD2. Germline V lookup: CDR1 SGHVS, CDR2 FQNEAQ. Trimming cost V 2 bases and J 5 bases; bases outside gene matches: 16. The CDR3 runs 18 residues. The CDR3 reads CASSLRPPLAELGETQYF. In DNA form, the CDR3 reads TGTGCCAGCAGCTTACGACCCCCACTAGCGGAGTTGGGGGAGACCCAGTACTTC. Supplemented by reference TRBV7-8 and TRBJ2-5, the full variable domain reads GAGVSQSPRYKVAKRGQDVALRCDPISGHVSLFWYQQALGQGPEFLTYFQNEAQLDKSGLPSDRFFAERPEGSVSTLKIQRTQQEDSAVYLCASSLRPPLAELGETQYFGPGTRLLVL.

This clonotype was observed a handful of times. The chain joins TRBV24-1 to TRBJ2-7, with a tentative D call TRBD1 (6 bases). Germline-derived CDR1 and CDR2 are KGHDR and SFDVKD. V was shortened by 6 bases and J by 3 bases, with 20 bases between the two germline ends. CDR3 length equals 16 residues. CDR3 DNA: TGTGCCACCAGTCACCCCGACGGCAGGGGCAACTACGAGCAGTACTTC. Its translation is CATSHPDGRGNYEQYF.

Only a few counts were recorded for this clonotype. V is TRBV10-3 and J is TRBJ2-3; D not certain. The CDR3 runs to 17 residues. Germline loops: CDR1 ENHRY, CDR2 SYGVKD. Trimming took 3 bases from V and 0 from J, leaving 16 bases between them. The CDR3 spells CAISEEASPSSTDTQYF. The DNA of the CDR3 is TGTGCCATCAGTGAAGAGGCCAGTCCCTCTAGCACAGATACGCAGTATTTT.

At least ten counts were recorded for this clonotype. The chain is built from TRBV4-1 and TRBJ2-3; 8 nucleotides line up with TRBD1. V lost 3 bases, J lost 4 bases, and 9 bases stayed unmatched. The CDR3 contains 16 residues. The germline CDR1 and CDR2 sequences are MGHRA and YSYEKL. The CDR3 nucleotides are TGCGCCAGCAGCCAGGAGGACAGGGTTGAGGCAGATACGCAGTATTTT. Translation: CASSQEDRVEADTQYF.

This clonotype has only a few counts. This rearrangement joins TRBV15 to TRBJ1-6; tentative D call: TRBD1 (5 bases). CDR1 LNHNV and CDR2 YYDKDF come from the germline V gene (reference sequence). The CDR3 is 14 amino acids. V shed 3 bases and J shed 5 bases, with 8 bases lying between them. DNA for the CDR3: TGTGCCACCAGCAGGAGAGGGGATAATTCACCCCTCCACTTT. As protein: CATSRRGDNSPLHF.

This clonotype occurred many times. V usage is TRBV15 and J usage is TRBJ2-3, with D uncertain. Germline assignment: CDR1 LNHNV and CDR2 YYDKDF (reference sequence). This CDR3 is 12 amino acids long. Trimming left V 0 bases short and J 7 bases short, with 5 bases between. Here the CDR3 reads CATSRDDYTQYF. In DNA, the CDR3 is TGTGCCACCAGCAGAGACGACTATACGCAGTATTTT.

J is TRBJ1-4 and V is TRBV27, with D tentatively TRBD1 (5 bases). V was clipped by 8 bases and J by 3 bases, with 13 bases between them. CDR1 is MNHEY and CDR2 is SMNVEV in the germline V gene (reference sequence). This CDR3 is built from 14 residues. The CDR3 region is CASGVTVANEKLFF. DNA for the CDR3: TGTGCCAGCGGGGTGACAGTAGCTAATGAAAAACTGTTTTTT.

This clonotype was found a few times. The chain employs TRBV28 and TRBJ1-4; a possible D gene is TRBD1 (6 bases). This CDR3 has 13 amino acids. Trimming removed 5 bases at V and 5 bases at J, with 9 bases between. CDR1 and CDR2 (germline): MDHEN, SYDVKM. CDR3 residues: CASSRTVNEKLFF. The CDR3 nucleotides read TGTGCCAGCAGTAGGACAGTGAATGAAAAACTGTTTTTT.

This clonotype was counted at least ten times. This chain links TRBV12-3 or TRBV12-4 with TRBJ1-2; TRBD1 matches at 11 bases. The CDR3 sequence is 14 residues long. Trimming removed 6 bases from V and 5 bases from J; junction bases left unmatched: 5. The CDR3 bases are TGTGCCAGCAGCAGGACAGGGGGCGATTATGGCTACACCTTC. It specifies CASSRTGGDYGYTF.

The V and J genes are TRBV11-2 and TRBJ2-1; 7 bases line up with TRBD2. CDR1 is SGHAT, CDR2 FQNNGV, per germline. This CDR3 comprises 20 residues. With V trimmed by 1 base and J by 0 bases, 15 bases remained unmatched. The CDR3, as DNA: TGTGCCAGCAGCTTAGTAAAGAAGGTACTAGCGTTGAGCTCCTACAATGAGCAGTTCTTC. It encodes CASSLVKKVLALSSYNEQFF.

This clonotype has a handful of counts. This chain links TRBV9 with TRBJ2-7; D is unclear. The CDR3 length is 18 residues. V gave up 4 bases and J gave up 2 bases, with 25 bases separating them. Per germline, CDR1 SGDLS and CDR2 YYNGEE. The CDR3 nucleotides are TGTGCCAGCAGCCCAGAATTGAGATACGGACGGAAGCCCTACGAGCAGTACTTC. Encoded protein: CASSPELRYGRKPYEQYF.

This chain uses TRBV30 with TRBJ2-3; 7 positions match TRBD1. CDR1 and CDR2 (germline): GTSNPN, SVGIG (reference sequence). The CDR3 loop spans 12 amino acids. The V and J ends lost 4 bases and 6 bases, in that order; junction bases with no gene match: 4. CDR3 coding DNA: TGTGCCTGGACGGGACAGAAGGATACGCAGTATTTT. Encoded protein: CAWTGQKDTQYF. The entire variable domain, with the rest obtained from reference TRBV30 and TRBJ2-3, is as follows: SQTIHQWPATLVQPVGSPLSLECTVEGTSNPNLYWYRQAAGRGLQLLFYSVGIGQISSEVPQNLSASRPQDRQFILSSKKLLLSDSGFYLCAWTGQKDTQYFGPGTRLTVL.

Ten or more counts support this clonotype. CDR3 in amino acids: CASSQDPRGQLAKNIQYF. CDR3 bases: TGCGCCAGCAGCCAAGACCCAAGGGGACAGCTAGCCAAAAACATTCAGTACTTC. V usage is TRBV4-3 and J usage is TRBJ2-4, with 7 bases matching TRBD1. Germline V lookup: CDR1 LGHNA, CDR2 YSLEER. J gave up 0 bases and V 0 bases, and 8 bases lay outside the gene matches. This CDR3 spans 18 amino acids.